The 22 T cell receptor beta chains reported below all come from one sample, sequenced in a study of regulatory T cells in long-lasting Graves disease. The TCR beta library used iRepertoire HTBI primers with Arm-PCR amplification of CDR3. Via MiXCR, TCRdb re-called the multiplex PCR reads, giving one row per CDR3 protein. The top ten hold over 7.5% of the sample, which has 540,000 or so distinct CDR3 sequences, approximately 12% seen once. Time point noted: newly diagnosed GD, antithyroid drugs for less than 3 months. There was RNA extracted from PBMCs, and the TCR library was made from it. This sample was shared with a second study, whose subject was T cells in Graves' hyperthyroidism and ophthalmopathy.

The source was peripheral blood mononuclear cells (PBMCs), collected at new diagnosis, from a patient treated with antithyroid drugs. The receptor source for this set is a young man with Graves disease.

This clonotype was recorded many times. This chain connects TRBV3-1 to TRBJ2-7, with a tentative D call TRBD2 (6 bases). CDR3 length: 13 residues. V was cut by 8 bases and J by 0 bases, with 11 bases left in between. Germline V lookup: CDR1 LGHDT, CDR2 YNNKEL (reference sequence). CDR3 sequence: CASGVADSYEQYF. The CDR3 DNA reads as TGTGCCAGCGGGGTAGCGGACTCCTACGAGCAGTACTTC.

This chain uses TRBV29-1 with TRBJ1-4; the D gene is possibly TRBD1 (6 bases). V lost 8 bases and J 7 bases, leaving 14 bases between the germline ends. There are 12 residues in the CDR3. Germline-derived CDR1 and CDR2 are SQVTM and ANQGSEA. Written as DNA, the CDR3 is TGCAGCATTTCGGACAGCGGTGAAAAACTGTTTTTT. Translation: CSISDSGEKLFF.

V and J are TRBV15 and TRBJ2-5, with D hard to call. CDR3 length: 12 residues. Trimming left V 2 bases short and J 6 bases short, with 7 bases between. CDR1 and CDR2 (germline): LNHNV, YYDKDF (reference sequence). The CDR3 is CATSRNLKTQYF. CDR3 nucleotides: TGTGCCACCAGCAGAAATCTTAAGACCCAGTACTTC.

The V gene is TRBV4-1, the J gene TRBJ2-1; a possible D gene is TRBD2 (6 bases). Per germline, CDR1 MGHRA and CDR2 YSYEKL. V was trimmed by 3 bases and J by 10 bases, leaving 19 bases between them. This CDR3 comprises 15 residues. CDR3 in amino acids: CASSHPLALAPEQFF. Here the CDR3 DNA reads TGCGCCAGCAGCCACCCACTCGCCCTAGCGCCCGAGCAGTTCTTC.

The gene calls are TRBV19 and TRBJ1-5; perhaps TRBD1 as D (6 bases). The ends were cut back, 7 bases at V and 5 bases at J, with 18 bases in the middle. Germline values: CDR1 LNHDA, CDR2 SQIVND (reference sequence). The CDR3 is 15 residues long. CDR3 coding DNA: TGTGCCAGTACCCGCGCCCAGGGGCCGGATCAGCCCCAGCATTTT. It codes for CASTRAQGPDQPQHF.

This clonotype has a count of ten or more. This chain connects TRBV3-1 to TRBJ1-6; TRBD1 matches at 7 bases. The CDR3 has 14 residues. The germline gives CDR1 LGHDT, CDR2 YNNKEL (reference sequence). The V and J ends lost 3 bases and 10 bases, in that order; junction bases with no gene match: 6. CDR3 sequence (DNA): TGTGCCAGCAGCCAGACACAGGGGAACTCACCCCTCCACTTT. It encodes CASSQTQGNSPLHF.

CDR3 nucleotide sequence: TGCGCCAGCAGCCCCTGGACAGGGGGCTATGGCTACACCTTC. It encodes CASSPWTGGYGYTF. V usage is TRBV5-1 and J usage is TRBJ1-2; TRBD1 aligns across 10 bases. The CDR3 spans 14 residues. Germline trimming cut 4 bases from V and 4 bases from J; bases unmatched to any gene: 4. The V gene's germline CDR1 is SGHRS and CDR2 YFSETQ.

This clonotype was observed at least ten times. V is TRBV10-1 and J is TRBJ1-1, with a weak D call TRBD1 (6 bases). From germline, CDR1 is WNHNN and CDR2 SYGVQD (reference sequence). The CDR3 totals 13 residues. Trimming removed 8 bases from V and 0 bases from J, with 10 bases in between. As DNA, the CDR3 is TGCGCCAGCCCGGGACATTTGAACACTGAAGCTTTCTTT. Its translation: CASPGHLNTEAFF.

Ten or more counts support this clonotype. The chain uses TRBV27 and TRBJ2-5; the D gene is possibly TRBD1 (5 bases). V lost 8 bases to trimming and J lost 7 bases, with 29 bases between them. The CDR3 totals 17 residues. From germline, CDR1 is MNHEY and CDR2 SMNVEV (reference sequence). This chain's CDR3 is CASARQGIVAPSTTQYF. Here the CDR3 DNA reads TGTGCCAGCGCACGGCAGGGTATAGTCGCCCCTTCGACGACCCAGTACTTC.

In this sample, this clonotype turned up many times. V gene TRBV5-1 combines with J gene TRBJ1-4, with TRBD1 identical over 12 bases. Losses at the gene ends were 1 base for V and 2 bases for J; bases not matched to a gene: 3. Germline V gene data show CDR1 as SGHRS and CDR2 as YFSETQ. The CDR3 is 17 amino acids. The chain's CDR3 is CASSLRDRGPTNEKLFF. As DNA, the CDR3 is TGCGCCAGCAGCTTGAGGGACAGGGGGCCCACTAATGAAAAACTGTTTTTT.

Ten or more counts support this clonotype. This chain uses TRBV19 with TRBJ2-5; the D gene is possibly TRBD2 (5 bases). The CDR3 consists of 15 residues. V lost 3 bases to trimming and J lost 5 bases, with 16 bases between them. From germline, CDR1 is LNHDA and CDR2 SQIVND (reference sequence). CDR3 coding DNA: TGTGCCAGTAGTATTCCTAGCCCCCTGGGGGAGACCCAGTACTTC. This encodes CASSIPSPLGETQYF.

This clonotype was picked up a small number of times. The J gene is TRBJ2-1, the V gene TRBV15, with a weak D call TRBD2 (5 bases). The V and J ends lost 0 bases and 10 bases respectively, with 7 bases between them. The CDR3 runs 12 residues. Per germline, CDR1 LNHNV and CDR2 YYDKDF (reference sequence). The CDR3 region has the DNA TGTGCCACCAGCAGAGATGGAGGCGAGCAGTTCTTC. It encodes CATSRDGGEQFF.

This clonotype has at least ten counts. The chain's CDR3 is CASSLGLADSTYEQYF. The CDR3 bases are TGCGCCAGCAGCTTAGGACTAGCGGATTCAACCTACGAGCAGTACTTC. V is TRBV5-1 and J is TRBJ2-7; TRBD2 matches 10 bases. CDR3 length: 16 residues. The V gene end was trimmed by 2 bases and the J gene end by 2 bases; junction bases not matched to a gene: 7. Germline CDR1 is SGHRS and CDR2 is YFSETQ.

This clonotype appeared many times. The rearrangement links TRBV6-5 to TRBJ2-3, with D perhaps matching TRBD2 (6 bases). V shed 0 bases and J shed 6 bases, with 16 bases lying between them. Germline V gene data show CDR1 as MNHEY and CDR2 as SVGAGI. This CDR3 has 16 residues. CDR3 amino acids: CASSYSGAAGWDTQYF. CDR3 coding DNA: TGTGCCAGCAGTTACTCCGGAGCAGCGGGTTGGGATACGCAGTATTTT.

There are many counts of this clonotype. V is TRBV5-1 and J is TRBJ1-2; no reliable D call. The CDR3 totals 14 residues. V was trimmed by 0 bases and J by 4 bases, leaving 10 bases between them. Germline lookup yields CDR1 SGHRS and CDR2 YFSETQ. CDR3 loop: CASSLAAAVYGYTF. Written as DNA, the CDR3 is TGCGCCAGCAGCTTGGCCGCGGCAGTCTATGGCTACACCTTC.

This clonotype has a count of ten or more. This sequence joins TRBV3-1 and TRBJ2-3; 12 positions agree with TRBD2. V was clipped by 5 bases and J by 2 bases; unmatched bases: 5. Germline CDR1 reads LGHDT; CDR2 reads YNNKEL (reference sequence). The CDR3 has 16 amino acids. CDR3 sequence reads: CASSFGLAGPTDTQYF. CDR3 coding DNA: TGTGCCAGCAGCTTTGGACTAGCGGGACCCACAGATACGCAGTATTTT.

This clonotype was counted at least ten times. V is TRBV6-1 and J is TRBJ2-7; 7 bases fit TRBD2. Germline CDR1 MNHNS, CDR2 SASEGT. Trimming cost V 2 bases and J 3 bases; bases outside gene matches: 4. The CDR3 has 14 residues. In nucleotides, the CDR3 is TGTGCCAGCAGTGAAAACAGCGGGATCTACGAGCAGTACTTC. As protein: CASSENSGIYEQYF.

This clonotype has a count of ten or more. The chain recombines TRBV2 with TRBJ2-1; D is perhaps TRBD2 (6 bases). Germline CDR1 and CDR2: SNHLY and FYNNEI. CDR3 size: 17 residues. Trimming took 5 bases from V and 4 from J, leaving 21 bases between them. The CDR3 DNA is TGTGCCAGCAGTCCCAGCCGGGGGAGTATCGTTTACAATGAGCAGTTCTTC. Protein product: CASSPSRGSIVYNEQFF.

This clonotype was seen only a few times. V usage is TRBV3-1 and J usage is TRBJ2-2; D tentatively reads TRBD1 or TRBD2 (5 bases each). Germline V CDR1 and CDR2: LGHDT, YNNKEL (reference sequence). This CDR3 contains 16 residues. V was trimmed by 5 bases and J by 7 bases, leaving 20 bases between them. The chain's CDR3 is CASSLIGPGAGGELFF. The DNA for the CDR3 is TGTGCCAGCAGCTTGATAGGTCCCGGGGCCGGCGGGGAGCTGTTTTTT.

This clonotype has at least ten counts. The chain employs TRBV7-2 and TRBJ2-7; 9 nucleotides align to TRBD2. After removal of 5 bases from V and 7 bases from J, the junction contained 9 bases not matched to a gene. From germline, CDR1 is SGHTA and CDR2 FQGNSA. The CDR3 is 14 residues long. The DNA of the CDR3 is TGTGCCAGCAGCCCAGAGAGCGGGAGGAATGAGCAGTACTTC. Protein: CASSPESGRNEQYF. The variable domain in full, with the rest retrieved from reference TRBV7-2 and TRBJ2-7, is GAGVSQSPSNKVTEKGKDVELRCDPISGHTALYWYRQSLGQGLEFLIYFQGNSAPDKSGLPSDRFSAERTGGSVSTLTIQRTQQEDSAVYLCASSPESGRNEQYFGPGTRLTVT.

In this sample, this clonotype turned up many times. The chain links TRBV12-3 or TRBV12-4 to TRBJ1-5; D is undetermined. V lost 4 bases and J lost 6, with 16 bases in between. The CDR3 spans 15 residues. The CDR3 is CASSSYPRGVQPQHF. CDR3 in DNA: TGTGCCAGCAGTTCGTACCCCAGAGGAGTTCAGCCCCAGCATTTT.

The J gene is TRBJ2-2, the V gene TRBV9; D call uncertain. The germline CDR1 and CDR2 sequences are SGDLS and YYNGEE. This CDR3 contains 16 residues. Trimming stripped 1 base from V and 0 bases from J, with 10 bases between. The CDR3 protein is CASSVFAVTNTGELFF. For the CDR3, the DNA is TGTGCCAGCAGCGTATTTGCAGTAACGAACACCGGGGAGCTGTTTTTT.